The present T cell receptor beta chain was sequenced within a study of T cells in Graves' hyperthyroidism and ophthalmopathy. Across the whole study: Before treatment of any kind, peripheral blood was taken at initial diagnosis.

Germline-derived CDR1 and CDR2 are MDHEN and SYDVKM. The CDR3 loop spans 17 amino acids. V lost 8 bases and J lost 0; bases outside the gene matches: 13. RNA transcripts yielded amplified TCR beta CDR3 regions. TCR CDR3 underwent first-round RT-PCR with the HTBI primer set. TCRdb reprocessed the multiplex PCR reads with MiXCR, giving one entry per CDR3 protein. Counted here are fewer than 110,000 distinct CDR3 sequences, 15% to 20% occurring once; the ten biggest clones make up around two fifths. This clonotype appeared many times. The chain employs TRBV28 and TRBJ2-5; 9 nucleotides align to TRBD1. The TCR originated in a woman aged 50 to 60 with Graves' hyperthyroidism. The sample comprised blood. The CDR3 sequence: CASSSLGDRVNQETQYF. In DNA form, the CDR3 reads TGTGCCAGCTCCTCGCTAGGGGACAGGGTAAACCAAGAGACCCAGTACTTC.